The entry that follows covers one T cell receptor (beta chain) sequence. Its antigen is currently unknown. These data belong to a study of T-cell reconstitution after alpha-beta-depleted transplantation in children. Study-level points and caveats: For some patients, TCRbeta diversity was high at day 60 because of recipient T cells and thymic progenitors that survived.

The TCRbeta library incorporated unique molecular identifiers. TCRdb called the PCR reads again in MiXCR, with one record for every CDR3 protein. The data show around 200,000 distinct CDR3 sequences, roughly a tenth seen once. The clonotype originates from a child younger than two with acute myeloid leukemia, due to receive a stem cell transplant. The sample in question was PBMCs, obtained before TCRalphabeta/CD19-depleted stem cell transplant.

As DNA, the CDR3 is TGTGCCAGCAGTTTGGGTGTACTAGCGGGAGTCGAGCAGTACTTC. This sequence encodes CASSLGVLAGVEQYF. This chain links TRBV12-3 or TRBV12-4 with TRBJ2-7; TRBD2 matches 11 bases. Trimming took 3 bases from V and 6 from J; bases not matched to a gene: 7. CDR3 length: 15 residues.